This TCR beta chain was identified in a study of molecular identifiers for immune sequencing clone quantification. Germline V gene data show CDR1 as SGHTA and CDR2 as FQGNSA. V was shortened by 3 bases and J by 0 bases, with 5 bases between the two germline ends. This CDR3 is 13 amino acids long. At least ten counts were recorded for this clonotype. Its antigen is not identified. MiXCR, applied by TCRdb to the PCR reads, yields one record per CDR3 protein. Of approximately 40,000 distinct CDR3 sequences listed, approximately 17% are singletons. Study-level findings and limits: Naive cells had under 1% of molecules in clones above 20 RNA copies, effectors over 99%. Underestimation of highly expanded clone sizes could arise where identical TCR molecules share a barcode.

The source is a human donor in good health. Some libraries in this study had Jurkat cell RNA spiked in. The rearrangement joins TRBV7-2 to TRBJ1-2, with no clear D. The sequencing input was naive CD8+ T cells from blood, with Jurkat cell RNA spiked in. Subset specified: FACS-sorted CD8+CD4-CCR7+CD45RA+ naive T cells. The CDR3 loop reads CASSFGPNYGYTF. The CDR3 DNA sequence: TGTGCCAGCAGCTTTGGCCCTAACTATGGCTACACCTTC.